This T cell receptor (beta chain) was retrieved from a study of blood T cell repertoires in COVID-19. The J segment lost 5 bases and the V segment lost 4 bases, leaving 2 bases of the junction unmatched. This CDR3 has 13 amino acids. Per germline, CDR1 LGHNT and CDR2 FRNRAP. Methods used by the authors: Amplification of reference gene primers was used by the study to estimate nucleated cell counts. TCRdb's table, derived via immunoSEQ multiplex PCR, lists solely in-frame clones and lacks some. The D gene and trimming were derived from the DNA, and the V and J assignments and clone size from that table. The sample gives around 93,000 clones, 82% of which show up once; about 20% is in the top ten.

Sequenced material: peripheral blood. This clonotype was sampled from a man older than 75 with acute or convalescent COVID-19. This chain joins TRBV12-5 and TRBJ2-1; 7 nucleotides agree with TRBD2. As DNA, the CDR3 is TGTGCTAGTGGTTCGACTAGCCACAATGAGCAGTTCTTC. This encodes CASGSTSHNEQFF. Variable domain in full (rest from reference TRBV12-5 and TRBJ2-1): DARVTQTPRHKVTEMGQEVTMRCQPILGHNTVFWYRQTMMQGLELLAYFRNRAPLDDSGMPKDRFSAEMPDATLATLKIQPSEPRDSAVYFCASGSTSHNEQFFGPGTRLTVL.